This T cell receptor (beta chain) was recovered during a study of cytomegalovirus exposure and HLA in healthy donors (TCRdb year 2017). At the level of the whole study: An earlier analysis of several hundred of the donors reported 250 to 300 Gb of sequence data and more than 90 million unique TCR beta sequences from around 200 million T cells. A later genetic analysis took genome-wide SNP genotypes for about 65% of the 666 donors and used that subset as a discovery cohort. Because of strong linkage in the cohort, roughly five DR-DQ haplotypes were treated as single units for association and clustering. In an earlier analysis of 587 of the donors, high-throughput TCR beta sequencing was used to judge whether each TCR beta V gene segment behaved as functional or pseudogenic. Donor age, sex, ethnicity and CMV serostatus were collected together with the repertoire data. The study used immunosequencing to profile the T cell repertoires of 600 to 850 subjects and linked those repertoires to cytomegalovirus serostatus. Every discovery cohort repertoire had been produced on one sequencing platform. The genetic ancestry cluster associated with self-reported Caucasian donors included 65% to 90% of the roughly 390 genotyped donors. HLA typing included class I and class II loci at four-digit resolution. Rather than using new phenotypic data, the later analysis identified candidate immune exposures from TCR beta sequences and from how often those sequences occurred across donors. To predict cytomegalovirus infection status, the study combined high-throughput TCR immunosequencing, statistical association of individual TCRs with disease status, and machine learning. The aim of the study was to test whether cataloging public T cell receptors could identify signatures of past pathogen exposure. The number of donors typed differed by locus, with roughly 629-640 for A, B, C, DRB1 and DQB1, more than 500 for DQA1, over 600 for DPA1, and some 470 for DPB1. In a later analysis, previously published TCR beta repertoires from several hundred donors were re-analyzed and high-resolution HLA genotyping was added so that TCR occurrence patterns could be studied. Along with the roughly 670-subject first cohort, a separate validation cohort of around 120 different subjects was used. Among a few hundred genotyped donors of the cohort, an average of about 240,000 unique TCR beta nucleotide sequences were sequenced per donor, roughly 20% of them non-productive. An early release covering about 600 HLA-typed donors comprised approximately 300 gigabases of sequencing data and some 79 million unique TCR sequences. Study-level results and caveats: Some IMGT-functional V segments, including TRBV6-2 and TRBV6-3, could not be distinguished by the 87-base-pair reads and were therefore excluded. The earlier analysis of about 600 of the donors excluded approximately 15 rarely observed V segments, including chromosome 9 orphons, because counts were too low. Most CMV-associated TCR beta chains appeared to be HLA-restricted in a later analysis, and the HLA associations seemed to be driven largely by CMV exposure. The only immune exposure information available for the cohort was CMV serostatus. According to a later analysis, TCR association rates differed among HLA loci, with DRB1 alleles showing the most associated TCRs and HLA-C alleles showing the fewest. The classifier was reported to diagnose cytomegalovirus status with high specificity and sensitivity in both the original cohort and the validation cohort. Compared with equally common non-associated chains, HLA-associated TCR beta chains in a later analysis were more clonally expanded and had lower generation probabilities. In vitro tests confirmed that a few of the cytomegalovirus-associated TCR beta chains recognize cytomegalovirus antigens. A further reported finding was that TCR beta sequences accurately predicted the HLA-A and HLA-B alleles for most subjects in the first cohort. Strong co-occurrence of HLA alleles, especially DR and DQ, made assigning TCR associations to individual alleles difficult. At a false discovery rate of 0.05, a later analysis linked under 20,000 TCR beta sequences to specific HLA alleles. This cohort had only TCR beta chains sequenced, and the lack of alpha or paired-chain data limited which features could be detected. The presence/absence analyses assumed that sequencing depth was roughly uniform across donors, and that assumption may not be true. In the study, around 150 TCR beta chains were listed as associated with cytomegalovirus. A later genetic analysis reported fewer N-insertions in productive TCRs among donors in an Asian-associated ancestry cluster than the approximately 670-donor mean. A cluster of highly shared sequence variants was judged likely to be a technical artifact of the sequencing pipeline. Correlated functional status among segregating V segments might be attributable to linkage disequilibrium, but an unknown experimental factor could not be ruled out. Because some donors lacked HLA typing at each locus, the association tests relied only on the typed subset. An association between a missense DCLRE1C variant and V-gene and J-gene trimming of TCR beta chains was found in a later genetic analysis and replicated in an independent cohort. In an earlier analysis of roughly 500 of the donors, most TCR beta V segments appeared in productive rearrangements about 87% or about 30% of the time, broadly matching IMGT annotations. Most TCR sequences were seen in very few donors, while some public TCRs were found in many individuals. In a later analysis, several top co-occurrence clusters were reported to appear linked to parvovirus B19, influenza, CMV and Epstein-Barr virus. The authors suggested that the approach could potentially be generalized to other disease states and immunological phenotypes.

In total, approximately 690 healthy bone marrow donors made up the cohort. At the time of sampling, all cohort members were nominally healthy, though unrecorded immune exposures were likely present. The donor was CMV seropositive and was included in the group of 290 or so seropositive cohort members. A peripheral blood sample was collected from each donor, and TCR beta sequencing was performed on peripheral blood mononuclear cells. The Qiagen DNeasy Blood Extraction Kit was used to extract genomic DNA from the blood cell samples. Libraries were made using the immunoSEQ multiplex PCR assay. A mixture of 60 forward primers for TCR Vbeta segments and 13 reverse primers for TCR Jbeta segments was used in the multiplex PCR. Amplification of the CDR3 region of rearranged TCR beta genes was performed with a multiplex PCR assay on genomic DNA. The Illumina HiSeq System was used to sequence the amplified TCR beta libraries as 87-base-pair reads. Concerning the study's data processing: Across the 700 or so repertoires, a later analysis counted approximately 83 million unique TCR beta chains, 9 million to 14 million of which were shared by at least two donors. To remove PCR and sequencing errors, raw reads were error-corrected and collapsed into unique sequences using a nearest-neighbor algorithm that merged closely related sequences. V, D and J gene segments were assigned by aligning CDR3 sequences to IMGT reference sequences. For a sequence to be retained, at least a six-nucleotide match to both a V gene segment and a J gene segment was required. Rearrangements were called productive when the CDR3 lacked stop codons and stayed in frame with V and J; all others were non-productive. Following IMGT convention, CDR3 was defined as the stretch from the second conserved V-encoded cysteine up to the conserved J-encoded phenylalanine. The earlier analysis of 500 to 650 of the donors excluded any sequence lacking an unambiguous match to a single V gene segment. An earlier analysis of a few hundred of the donors called V segments functional above 56.7% productive rearrangements and segregating when the between-donor standard deviation exceeded 5%. A statistical classification framework was built to diagnose cytomegalovirus status from the catalog of TCR beta chain sequences. A later analysis assigned V and J genes by comparing TCR nucleotide sequences with IMGT/GENE-DB human TR gene sequences. A later analysis assigned CDR3 sequences and most-parsimonious VDJ recombination scenarios with the TCRdist pipeline. In a later analysis, every TCR beta chain was defined by the combination of its CDR3 amino acid sequence and its V-gene family, and reads without a unique V-gene family were dropped. In a later analysis, 500 to 650 highly shared, low-generation-probability nucleotide sequences were removed to address suspected cross-contamination and a sequencing artifact. In a later analysis, a clonal expansion index for each public chain was calculated from normalized within-repertoire ranks of inferred template counts. Generation probabilities in a later analysis came from a VDJ recombination model fitted to out-of-frame rearrangements, and those results were checked against IGoR. In a later analysis, TCR-TCR, TCR-HLA and TCR-CMV co-occurrence was scored with hypergeometric tests, and a repertoire-size bias correction was applied to TCR pairs. To estimate false discovery rates, a later analysis permuted the HLA or CMV assignments 20 times. In a later analysis, co-occurring TCRs were grouped using DBSCAN, with TCRdist sequence similarity added in when clustering inside HLA-allele-positive subsets. Repertoires with fewer than 30,000 or more than 120,000 public chains were left out of co-occurrence clustering, as were a handful of repertoires with anomalous nucleotide sharing. The table comes from immuneACCESS by way of TCRdb, which keeps in-frame sequences with V and J called. Part of the clones is missing from these tables; in studies checked, under half for an unresolved V gene and the rest for unknown reasons. V, J and clone size derive from that table, while D and trimming were established from the DNA sequence. Within this sample are 150,000 to 200,000 clones, with around 75% of them counted one time only. About 8% of the sample rests with the top ten.

Clipping removes 2 bases from V and 5 bases from J, with 6 as the unmatched junction base count. The CDR3 has 13 amino acids, counting the end cysteine and phenylalanine. Here the CDR3 DNA is all that survives: 39 bases in frame from base 1. Per the germline V gene, SQVTM is the CDR1 and ANQGSEA is the CDR2. A word on this clone: Its antigen target is currently unknown. No base-level quality is on record; no much larger clone is a single base apart.

Specimen: PBMCs. The TCR comes from a woman aged 40 to 50 in good health and CMV-seropositive. The chain was built from TRBV29-1 and TRBJ2-7, with 7 junctional bases fitting TRBD2. The CDR3 here reads CSVEIRSGDEQYF. The bases are TGCAGCGTTGAAATTAGGAGCGGGGACGAGCAGTACTTC.